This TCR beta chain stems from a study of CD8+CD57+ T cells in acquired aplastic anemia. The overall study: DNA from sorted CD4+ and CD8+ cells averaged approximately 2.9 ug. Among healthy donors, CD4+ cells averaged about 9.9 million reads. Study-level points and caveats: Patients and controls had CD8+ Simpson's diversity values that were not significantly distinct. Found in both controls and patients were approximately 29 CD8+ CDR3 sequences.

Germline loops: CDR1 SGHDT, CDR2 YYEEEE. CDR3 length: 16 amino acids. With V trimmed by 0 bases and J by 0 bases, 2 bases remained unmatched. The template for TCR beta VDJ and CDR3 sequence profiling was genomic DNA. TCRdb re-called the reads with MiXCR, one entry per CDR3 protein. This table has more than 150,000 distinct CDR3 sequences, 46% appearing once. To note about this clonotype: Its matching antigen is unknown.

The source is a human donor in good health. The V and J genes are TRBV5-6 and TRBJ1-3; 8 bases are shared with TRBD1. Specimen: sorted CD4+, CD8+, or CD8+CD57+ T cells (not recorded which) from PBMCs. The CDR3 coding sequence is TGTGCCAGCAGCTTGGTCGGACAGGGCTCTGGAAACACCATATATTTT. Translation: CASSLVGQGSGNTIYF.